Shown below are 27 T cell receptor beta chains from a single sample sequenced in a study of T cell repertoires in cytomegalovirus infection. Their specific antigens are unknown. TCRdb itself ran the reads through MiXCR, one entry per CDR3 protein. The sample consists of about 900,000 distinct CDR3 sequences, roughly 30% of them appearing once. This sample comprised cultured CD8+ T cells from PBMCs, obtained from culture after CMV antigen stimulation. These receptors all come from a human donor in good health (CMV status not recorded). Some clones in this sample may be carry-over from other donors' samples.

The sample holds a few counts of this clonotype. The chain joins TRBV19 to TRBJ2-1; no firm D call. Per germline, CDR1 LNHDA and CDR2 SQIVND (reference sequence). V dropped 3 bases and J dropped 1 base, with 10 bases sitting between them. The CDR3 sequence is 15 residues long. CDR3 residues: CASSIEWGSYNEQFF. In nucleotides, the CDR3 is TGTGCCAGTAGTATCGAGTGGGGATCCTACAATGAGCAGTTCTTC.

In its sample, this clonotype was seen a few times. The chain carries TRBV11-3 and TRBJ2-1; 12 nucleotides line up with TRBD2. The CDR3 runs 18 residues. Germline-derived CDR1 and CDR2 are SGHNT and YENEEA. After removal of 0 bases from V and 4 bases from J, the junction contained 7 bases not matched to a gene. The DNA for the CDR3 is TGTGCCAGCAGCTTAGATTTCTCTAGCGGGGGGGCTTACAATGAGCAGTTCTTC. It is translated as CASSLDFSSGGAYNEQFF.

This clonotype was seen more than once but under ten times. The J gene is TRBJ1-2, the V gene TRBV12-3 or TRBV12-4; D is possibly TRBD1 (5 bases). The CDR3 length is 14 residues. V dropped 5 bases and J dropped 7 bases, with 17 bases sitting between them. As DNA, the CDR3 is TGTGCCAGCAGTGCATCCGGCGGGGCTAGTGGCTACACCTTC. Protein: CASSASGGASGYTF.

This sequence joins TRBV6-2 or TRBV6-3 and TRBJ2-7, with D possibly being TRBD2 (5 bases). The CDR3 spans 14 residues. Trimming cost V 4 bases and J 0 bases, with 10 bases left between them. In germline, CDR1 is MNHEY, CDR2 SVGEGT. As DNA, the CDR3 is TGTGCCAGCAGTTTCGCGGGCAACTCCTACGAGCAGTACGTC. This sequence encodes CASSFAGNSYEQYV.

This clonotype was seen a handful of times. The chain joins TRBV5-1 to TRBJ1-1; D is possibly TRBD1 (5 bases). The length of the CDR3 is 17 residues. The germline V and J ends were trimmed by 4 bases and 1 base, with 20 bases remaining between them. Germline V lookup: CDR1 SGHRS, CDR2 YFSETQ. The CDR3: CASSPLSLTGPNTEAFF. The CDR3 DNA reads as TGCGCCAGCAGCCCCTTGAGCCTTACAGGTCCGAACACTGAAGCTTTCTTT.

This rearrangement joins TRBV5-1 to TRBJ1-1, with D possibly TRBD1 on 6 matching bases. Trimming stripped 1 base from V and 1 base from J, with 17 bases between. Per the germline V gene, CDR1 is SGHRS and CDR2 is YFSETQ. The CDR3 is 17 residues long. The DNA of the CDR3 is TGCGCCAGCAGCTTGCGGTGGAAGGGGACATCGAACACTGAAGCTTTCTTT. It yields the protein CASSLRWKGTSNTEAFF.

The chain carries TRBV6-5 and TRBJ1-1; a possible D gene is TRBD1 (5 bases). V was clipped by 2 bases and J by 1 base, with 20 bases between them. The CDR3 totals 18 residues. CDR1 and CDR2 (germline): MNHEY, SVGAGI. Here the CDR3 DNA reads TGTGCCAGCAGTTACGGCAGGAACAGGTACTCGGGGAACACTGAAGCTTTCTTT. Protein product: CASSYGRNRYSGNTEAFF.

The rearrangement uses TRBV6-5 and TRBJ1-5, with 8 positions matching TRBD1. The CDR3 length is 15 residues. J lost 5 bases, V lost 6 bases, and 9 bases had no gene match. Germline V gene sequence: CDR1 MNHEY, CDR2 SVGAGI. As DNA, the CDR3 is TGTGCCAGCAGCCCTATCCCGACAGGGGATCAGCCCCAGCATTTT. This translates into CASSPIPTGDQPQHF.

This chain links TRBV29-1 with TRBJ2-5; no reliable D call. Looked up from germline, CDR1 is SQVTM and CDR2 is ANQGSEA. V lost 2 bases to trimming and J lost 8 bases, with 12 bases between them. This CDR3 spans 12 amino acids. This chain's CDR3 is CSVESYYGTQYF. The CDR3 bases are TGCAGCGTTGAAAGCTACTACGGAACCCAGTACTTC.

The chain recombines TRBV28 with TRBJ2-1; a weak D match, TRBD1 (6 bases). This CDR3 is 15 amino acids long. Trimming left V 7 bases short and J 6 bases short, with 19 bases between. Germline V gives CDR1 MDHEN, CDR2 SYDVKM. The CDR3, as DNA: TGTGCCAGCAACGATAACAGGGATTCGGGCAATGAGCAGTTCTTC. Amino acid sequence: CASNDNRDSGNEQFF. The full variable domain, with the rest looked up from reference TRBV28 and TRBJ2-1, is DVKVTQSSRYLVKRTGEKVFLECVQDMDHENMFWYRQDPGLGLRLIYFSYDVKMKEKGDIPEGYSVSREKKERFSLILESASTNQTSMYLCASNDNRDSGNEQFFGPGTRLTVL.

In its sample, this clonotype was seen a few times. The chain carries TRBV4-1 and TRBJ2-2; D ambiguous. With 1 base removed from V and 3 bases from J, the gap between germline ends came to 6 bases. In germline, CDR1 is MGHRA, CDR2 YSYEKL. The CDR3 runs to 14 residues. The CDR3 sequence is CASSQGFDTGELFF. The DNA of the CDR3 is TGCGCCAGCAGCCAAGGCTTCGACACCGGGGAGCTGTTTTTT.

This rearrangement joins TRBV7-3 to TRBJ1-3; D gene ambiguous. The CDR3 runs 16 residues. The germline V and J ends were trimmed by 4 bases and 0 bases, with 13 bases remaining between them. Per the germline V gene, CDR1 is SGHTA and CDR2 is FQGTGA. The CDR3 DNA reads as TGTGCCAGCAGCTCAAGCGCGGCAGGCTCTGGAAACACCATATATTTT. It specifies CASSSSAAGSGNTIYF.

This clonotype was seen a handful of times. J is TRBJ2-2 and V is TRBV6-2 or TRBV6-3, with D uncertain. This CDR3 is built from 13 residues. The germline V and J ends were trimmed by 8 bases and 6 bases, with 13 bases remaining between them. The germline gives CDR1 MNHEY, CDR2 SVGEGT. DNA of the CDR3: TGTGCCAGCTCCCACTCCGAGGCCGGGGAGCTGTTTTTT. This codes for CASSHSEAGELFF.

This clonotype has a handful of counts. The genes are TRBV27 and TRBJ2-1; no firm D call. The V gene lost 3 bases and the J gene lost 15 bases, with 18 bases spanning the gap. The CDR3 totals 13 residues. Germline CDR1 and CDR2: MNHEY and SMNVEV (reference sequence). CDR3 loop: CASSLDVLRSRFF. CDR3 nucleotide sequence: TGTGCCAGCAGTTTGGACGTCCTACGTTCCCGGTTCTTC.

This chain connects TRBV6-1 to TRBJ2-2; 7 nucleotides agree with TRBD1. CDR1 and CDR2 (germline): MNHNS, SASEGT. This CDR3 comprises 17 residues. V lost 2 bases and J lost 3; bases outside the gene matches: 9. CDR3 sequence reads: CASSETAGTDYTGELFF. CDR3 nucleotides: TGTGCCAGCAGTGAAACAGCCGGGACAGACTACACCGGGGAGCTGTTTTTT.

A few counts support this clonotype. The chain joins TRBV20-1 to TRBJ1-5; a weak D match, TRBD1 (6 bases). V was cut by 2 bases and J by 7 bases, with 18 bases left in between. CDR3 length: 15 amino acids. In germline, CDR1 is DFQATT, CDR2 SNEGSKA (reference sequence). CDR3 region: CSARIGQGIFQPQHF. CDR3 DNA: TGCAGTGCTAGAATAGGGCAGGGGATTTTCCAGCCCCAGCATTTT.

This sequence joins TRBV5-5 and TRBJ2-7; 10 bases map to TRBD1. Germline V lookup: CDR1 SGHKS, CDR2 YYEKEE (reference sequence). The CDR3 has 14 residues. After removal of 3 bases from V and 7 bases from J, the junction contained 7 bases not matched to a gene. CDR3 residues: CASSWGDRGSEQYF. In nucleotides, the CDR3 is TGTGCCAGCAGCTGGGGGGACAGGGGAAGTGAGCAGTACTTC. Looking up the rest from reference TRBV5-5 and TRBJ2-7 gives the full variable domain: DAGVTQSPTHLIKTRGQQVTLRCSPISGHKSVSWYQQVLGQGPQFIFQYYEKEERGRGNFPDRFSARQFPNYSSELNVNALLLGDSALYLCASSWGDRGSEQYFGPGTRLTVT.

The rearrangement uses TRBV6-5 and TRBJ2-2; D is uncertain. CDR1 and CDR2 from the germline V gene are MNHEY and SVGAGI. The CDR3 runs 14 residues. The V gene lost 0 bases and the J gene lost 8 bases, with 10 bases spanning the gap. The CDR3 DNA is TGTGCCAGCAGTTACTCGATGGCTACAGGGGAGCTGTTTTTT. This gives the protein CASSYSMATGELFF.

This chain connects TRBV7-8 to TRBJ2-5, with 7 bases matching TRBD2. The CDR3 sequence is 14 residues long. With 5 bases clipped from V and 5 bases from J, the junction kept 8 bases outside the gene matches. Per the germline V gene, CDR1 is SGHVS and CDR2 is FQNEAQ. CDR3 in amino acids: CASSAFGGTETQYF. CDR3 coding DNA: TGTGCCAGCAGCGCATTCGGGGGGACGGAGACCCAGTACTTC.

This clonotype occurred many times. The chain couples TRBV7-6 to TRBJ2-3; D unclear. The CDR3 totals 14 residues. Trimming stripped 5 bases from V and 1 base from J, with 10 bases between. Germline V gives CDR1 SGHVS, CDR2 FNYEAQ. DNA of the CDR3: TGTGCCAGCAGCCTGGGGTTTCGCACAGATACGCAGTATTTT. This encodes CASSLGFRTDTQYF.

The chain combines TRBV6-2 or TRBV6-3 with TRBJ2-1, with D hard to call. Trimming stripped 5 bases from V and 2 bases from J, with 7 bases between. Per the germline V gene, CDR1 is MNHEY and CDR2 is SVGEGT. This CDR3 has 13 amino acids. The CDR3 reads CASSRSPYNEQFF. In DNA form, the CDR3 reads TGTGCCAGCAGTCGTTCACCCTACAATGAGCAGTTCTTC.

V is TRBV10-2 and J is TRBJ1-6, with D unresolved. The V gene lost 3 bases and the J gene lost 10 bases, with 13 bases spanning the gap. This CDR3 contains 14 residues. Germline V lookup: CDR1 WSHSY, CDR2 SAAADI. The CDR3 sequence: CASSEDSRWSPLHF. The CDR3 coding sequence is TGCGCCAGCAGTGAAGATTCTAGATGGTCACCCCTCCACTTT.

There are many counts of this clonotype. The genes are TRBV7-8 and TRBJ2-5; no definite D call. Germline CDR1 is SGHVS and CDR2 is FQNEAQ. V was pared by 1 base and J by 1 base, with 7 bases between. The CDR3 is 14 amino acids. Here the CDR3 DNA reads TGTGCCAGCAGCTTAGTGCCAGGCCAAGAGACCCAGTACTTC. Translated: CASSLVPGQETQYF.

This clonotype appeared once. The rearrangement uses TRBV7-6 and TRBJ2-6; weak D call: TRBD1 (5 bases). Germline lookup yields CDR1 SGHVS and CDR2 FNYEAQ. The CDR3 extends over 17 amino acids. V shed 7 bases and J shed 3 bases, with 19 bases lying between them. CDR3 nucleotide sequence: TGTGCCAGCAACATAATCCACAGGCAAAATGGGGCCAACGTCCTGACTTTC. The encoded protein is CASNIIHRQNGANVLTF.

The CDR3 region has the DNA TGCGCCAGCAGCTTGACCGATCAAAAGGGAGCTTTCTTT. Its translation: CASSLTDQKGAFF. J is TRBJ1-1 and V is TRBV5-1; D is unresolved. Looked up from germline, CDR1 is SGHRS and CDR2 is YFSETQ. The CDR3 sequence is 13 residues long. Trimming pared 1 base from V and 10 bases from J, leaving 14 bases between. The whole variable domain, filled in from reference TRBV5-1 and TRBJ1-1, reads KAGVTQTPRYLIKTRGQQVTLSCSPISGHRSVSWYQQTPGQGLQFLFEYFSETQRNKGNFPGRFSGRQFSNSRSEMNVSTLELGDSALYLCASSLTDQKGAFFGQGTRLTVV.

The chain combines TRBV12-3 or TRBV12-4 with TRBJ1-4, with unresolved D. V shed 6 bases and J shed 8 bases, with 10 bases lying between them. The CDR3 runs to 12 residues. CDR3 bases: TGTGCCAGCAGCCTCAGTTGGGAAAAACTGTTTTTT. It specifies CASSLSWEKLFF.

The sample holds one count of this clonotype. Just one base apart from a much larger clone, this may be a read error. V gene TRBV7-2 combines with J gene TRBJ2-3, with D tentatively TRBD1 (5 bases). The germline V gene encodes CDR1 SGHTA and CDR2 FQGNSA. The CDR3 is 15 residues long. DNA for the CDR3: TGTGCCAACAGCCTCAGGGCAGGGATTACAGATACGCAGTATTTT. Translated: CANSLRAGITDTQYF.